The rows below give T cell receptor beta chains drawn from one sample of a study of blood T cell repertoires in COVID-19. The protocol was immunoSEQ multiplex PCR, while the TCRdb copy is restricted to in-frame clones and leaves out a portion. The table lists tens of thousands of clones, 70% to 90% of them singletons. Sequenced: peripheral blood. The receptors were gathered from a woman in her fifties or sixties with COVID-19, enrolled during active disease. Each CDR3 is given with its conserved first and last residue. A D gene is named only where the DNA matches it firmly. Clone size is shown for a subset of rows, as once, few, many or a class of expanded clone.

>TRBV6-6|.|.|TRBJ1-3|16
TGTGCCAGCAGTTATGCACCCCCCGACAGAGGAAACACCATATATTTT
CASSYAPPDRGNTIYF
>TRBV10-1|TRBD1|.|TRBJ1-1|20
TGCGCCAGCAGTGAGTCGGGACAGGGGCTGGGTTCCTCCTTGAACACTGAAGCTTTCTTT
CASSESGQGLGSSLNTEAFF
>TRBV13|TRBD1|.|TRBJ2-3|15
TGTGCCAGCAGCCTGCCGGGACAGGGCCCAGATACGCAGTATTTT
CASSLPGQGPDTQYF
>TRBV28|.|.|TRBJ2-2|14
TGTGCCAGCAGTTTTGGGGCGGTCACCGGGGAGCTGTTTTTT
CASSFGAVTGELFF
>TRBV20-1|.|.|TRBJ1-3|11
TGCAGTGCCGGGGGGGGAAACACCATATATTTT
CSAGGGNTIYF
>TRBV29-1|.|.|TRBJ1-2|13
TGCAGCGGCAACTCCCAGGAAGACTATGGCTACACCTTC
CSGNSQEDYGYTF
>TRBV7-2|.|.|TRBJ2-4|14
TGTGCCAGCAGCCCCACAGGCGGCAAAAACATTCAGTACTTC
CASSPTGGKNIQYF
>TRBV30|.|.|TRBJ1-2|14
TGTGCCTGGAGTGACCCCCCCGCGGTCTATGGCTACACCTTC
CAWSDPPAVYGYTF
>TRBV6-5|.|.|TRBJ1-4|14
TGTGCCAGCAGTTACGAGGCAACTAATGAAAAACTGTTTTTT
CASSYEATNEKLFF
>TRBV5-1|.|.|TRBJ1-1|13
TGCGCCAGCAGGGGCAGGGCGAACACTGAAGCTTTCTTT
CASRGRANTEAFF
>TRBV6-5|.|.|TRBJ2-7|14
TGTGCCAGCAGTTACTCCCCGGGACTCACCGAGCAGTACTTC
CASSYSPGLTEQYF
>TRBV28|TRBD2|few|TRBJ2-3|17
TGTGCCAGCAGTTATTTTCTCCGGCGGGAGCAAAAAGATACGCAGTATTTT
CASSYFLRREQKDTQYF
>TRBV6-5|TRBD2|.|TRBJ2-2|13
TGTGCCAGCAGTTTAGCGGGAGGGGGGGAGCTGTTTTTT
CASSLAGGGELFF
>TRBV24-1|TRBD1|.|TRBJ1-2|19
TGTGCCACCAGTGACAAAGGGACAGGGGGCCTTCCCATCTTCTATGGCTACACCTTC
CATSDKGTGGLPIFYGYTF
>TRBV28|.|.|TRBJ2-7|13
TGTGCCAGCAGCACATCAGGGGTAAGGGAGCAGTACTTC
CASSTSGVREQYF
>TRBV27|.|once|TRBJ2-3|16
TGTGCCAGCAGTTTGAGTGCAGGGGATAGGGCAGATACGCAGTATTTT
CASSLSAGDRADTQYF
>TRBV5-1|TRBD2|.|TRBJ2-3|15
TGCGCCAGCAGCTTCCGACTAGCGGGAGGGGATACGCAGTATTTT
CASSFRLAGGDTQYF
>TRBV27|TRBD2|.|TRBJ2-7|17
TGTGCCAGCAGTTTTCACGTTCCTAGCGGGGACATTTACGAGCAGTACTTC
CASSFHVPSGDIYEQYF
>TRBV29-1|TRBD2|.|TRBJ2-1|17
TGCAGCGTTGACGACCCTAGCGGGGACAGCTCCTACAATGAGCAGTTCTTC
CSVDDPSGDSSYNEQFF
>TRBV14|TRBD2|.|TRBJ2-1|16
TGTGCCAGCAGCCATCGCGGGAGCCCTTCCTACAATGAGCAGTTCTTC
CASSHRGSPSYNEQFF
>TRBV5-4|TRBD1|once|TRBJ2-7|15
TGTGCCAGCAGCTTTTCGGCAGGGGGCTACCACGAGCAGTACTTC
CASSFSAGGYHEQYF
>TRBV6-5|.|.|TRBJ2-7|12
TGTGCCACCTCGGGGTCCCCATACGAGCAGTACTTC
CATSGSPYEQYF
>TRBV7-2|.|.|TRBJ2-1|15
TGTGCCAGCAGCTTAGCTACCGGCTCCTACAATGAGCAGTTCTTC
CASSLATGSYNEQFF
>TRBV28|TRBD1|.|TRBJ1-2|12
TGTGCCAGCATTAACAGGGGGCATAGCTACACCTTC
CASINRGHSYTF
>TRBV30|TRBD1|.|TRBJ1-2|13
TGTGCCTGGAGTGACAGGGGGCGAAGGGGCTACACCTTC
CAWSDRGRRGYTF
>TRBV14|TRBD1|.|TRBJ2-2|15
TGTGCCAGCAGCCATCGACAGGGGAGCACCGGGGAGCTGTTTTTT
CASSHRQGSTGELFF
>TRBV7-9|.|.|TRBJ1-1|16
TGTGCCAGCAGCCCCCTGGGTCAGAGTACGGGAACTGAAGCTTTCTTT
CASSPLGQSTGTEAFF
>TRBV27|.|.|TRBJ2-1|14
TGTGCCAGCAGTTTACGACGGGGAAACAATGAGCAGTTCTTC
CASSLRRGNNEQFF
>TRBV5-1|.|.|TRBJ2-1|14
TGCGCCAGCAGCTCGTTAGCGGTAAACAATGAGCAGTTCTTC
CASSSLAVNNEQFF
>TRBV5-1|.|.|TRBJ1-1|11
TGCGCCAGCAGCTTGGGACTTGAAGCTTTCTTT
CASSLGLEAFF
>TRBV5-6|.|.|TRBJ2-7|14
TGTGCCAGCAGCTTGGTAGCGACTACCTACGAGCAGTACTTC
CASSLVATTYEQYF
>TRBV7-3|.|.|TRBJ2-4|13
TGTGCCAGCAGCCAGGCTCCCGAGGGCATTCAGTACTTC
CASSQAPEGIQYF
>TRBV27|TRBD1|.|TRBJ1-2|14
TGTGCCAGCAGTTTCTCCGGACAGGGCTATGGCTACACCTTC
CASSFSGQGYGYTF
>TRBV2|.|.|TRBJ2-3|12
TGTGCCAAAGAAGCTGGCACAGATACGCAGTATTTT
CAKEAGTDTQYF
>TRBV5-1|TRBD1|.|TRBJ1-6|13
TGCGCCAGCAGGGGACAGCCTAATTCACCCCTCCACTTT
CASRGQPNSPLHF
>TRBV3-1/TRBV3-2|.|.|TRBJ2-2|16
TGTGCCAGCAGCCCTACCGGGACACCATTTACCGGGGAGCTGTTTTTT
CASSPTGTPFTGELFF
>TRBV19|.|.|TRBJ1-1|15
TGTGCCAGTAGTACCGCCTGGGAGGGGAACACTGAAGCTTTCTTT
CASSTAWEGNTEAFF
>TRBV5-1|TRBD2|.|TRBJ2-3|17
TGCGCCAGCAGCCCTTTAGCGGGAGGGCCCTTAACAGATACGCAGTATTTT
CASSPLAGGPLTDTQYF